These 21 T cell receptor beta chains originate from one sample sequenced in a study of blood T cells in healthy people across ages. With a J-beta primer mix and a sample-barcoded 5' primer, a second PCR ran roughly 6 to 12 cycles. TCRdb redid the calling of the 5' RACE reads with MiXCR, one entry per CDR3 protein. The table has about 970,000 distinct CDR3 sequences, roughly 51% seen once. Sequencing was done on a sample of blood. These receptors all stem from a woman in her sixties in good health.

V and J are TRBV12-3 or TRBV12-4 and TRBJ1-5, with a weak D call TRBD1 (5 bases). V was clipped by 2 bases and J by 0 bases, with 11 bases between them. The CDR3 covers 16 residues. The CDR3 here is CASSLWGPFSNQPQHF. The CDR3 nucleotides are TGTGCCAGCAGTTTATGGGGACCGTTTAGCAATCAGCCCCAGCATTTT.

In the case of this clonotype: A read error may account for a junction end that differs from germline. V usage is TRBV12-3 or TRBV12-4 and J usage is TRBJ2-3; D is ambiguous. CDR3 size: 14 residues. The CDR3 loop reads CASSRTVNTDTQYF. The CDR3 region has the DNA TGTGCCAGCAGTCGCACGGTCAACACAGATACGCAATATTTT.

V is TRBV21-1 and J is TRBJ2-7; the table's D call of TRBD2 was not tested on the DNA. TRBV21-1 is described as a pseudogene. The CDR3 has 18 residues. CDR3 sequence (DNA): TGTGCCAGCAGCAAATTCCCTAGCGGGAGTCATGCGGGCTACGAGCAGTACTTC. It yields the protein CASSKFPSGSHAGYEQYF.

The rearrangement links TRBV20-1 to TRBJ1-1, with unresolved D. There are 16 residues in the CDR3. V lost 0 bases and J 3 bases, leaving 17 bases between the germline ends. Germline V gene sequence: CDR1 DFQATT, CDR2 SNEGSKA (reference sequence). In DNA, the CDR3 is TGCAGTGCTAGAGATCGGGGAAAGGGTTTTGACACTGAAGCTTTCTTT. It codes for CSARDRGKGFDTEAFF.

CDR3 bases: TGCAGCGTCCCAGGGAGGGACGGAGCCTACGAGCAGTACTTC. This codes for CSVPGRDGAYEQYF. This chain uses TRBV29-1 with TRBJ2-7; 7 bases line up with TRBD2. CDR1 and CDR2 (germline): SQVTM, ANQGSEA. V trimming: 6 bases; J trimming: 2 bases; junction bases outside the gene matches: 10. This CDR3 has 14 residues.

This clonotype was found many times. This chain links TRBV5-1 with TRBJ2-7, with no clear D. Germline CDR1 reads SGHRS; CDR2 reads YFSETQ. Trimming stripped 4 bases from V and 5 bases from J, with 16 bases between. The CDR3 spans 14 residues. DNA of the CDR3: TGCGCCAGCAGCCCCAGCCGGTTGGGAAACGAGCAGTACTTC. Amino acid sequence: CASSPSRLGNEQYF.

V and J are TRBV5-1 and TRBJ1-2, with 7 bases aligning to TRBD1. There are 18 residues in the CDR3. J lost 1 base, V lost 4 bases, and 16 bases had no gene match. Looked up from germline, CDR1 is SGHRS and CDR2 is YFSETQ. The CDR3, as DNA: TGCGCCAGCAGCCGACGGCCGGGCACAGGGGACGGTAACTATGGCTACACCTTC. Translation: CASSRRPGTGDGNYGYTF.

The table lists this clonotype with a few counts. In DNA, the CDR3 is TGTGCCACAAGGACGGGCGCACGCGATACGCAGTATTTT. Its protein product is CATRTGARDTQYF. The rearrangement uses TRBV10-3 and TRBJ2-3; D is ambiguous. This CDR3 has 13 residues. Trimming took 10 bases from V and 6 from J, leaving 17 bases between them. Per the germline V gene, CDR1 is ENHRY and CDR2 is SYGVKD.

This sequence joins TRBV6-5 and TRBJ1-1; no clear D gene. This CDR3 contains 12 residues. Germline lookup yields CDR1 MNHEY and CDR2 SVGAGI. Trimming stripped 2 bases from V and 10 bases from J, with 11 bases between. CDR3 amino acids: CASSYPDGRAFF. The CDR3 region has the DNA TGTGCCAGCAGTTACCCGGACGGGCGAGCTTTCTTT.

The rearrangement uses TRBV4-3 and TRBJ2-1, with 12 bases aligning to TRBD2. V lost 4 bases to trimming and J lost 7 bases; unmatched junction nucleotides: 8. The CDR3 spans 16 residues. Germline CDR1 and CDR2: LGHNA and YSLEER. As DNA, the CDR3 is TGCGCCAGCAGCCTGGAACTAGCGGGAGGCCAAAATGAGCAGTTCTTC. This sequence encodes CASSLELAGGQNEQFF.

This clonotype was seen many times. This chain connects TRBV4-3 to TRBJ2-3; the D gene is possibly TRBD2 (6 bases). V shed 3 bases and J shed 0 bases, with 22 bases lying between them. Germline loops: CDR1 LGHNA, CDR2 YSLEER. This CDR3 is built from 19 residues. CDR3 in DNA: TGCGCCAGCAGCCACCACACTATTATGGCGGAGGGAAGCACAGATACGCAGTATTTT. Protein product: CASSHHTIMAEGSTDTQYF.

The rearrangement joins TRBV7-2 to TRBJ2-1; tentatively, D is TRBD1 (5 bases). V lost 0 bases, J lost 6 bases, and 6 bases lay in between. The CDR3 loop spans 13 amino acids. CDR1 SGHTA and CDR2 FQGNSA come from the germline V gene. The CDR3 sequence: CASSLARANEQFF. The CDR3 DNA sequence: TGTGCCAGCAGCTTAGCCAGGGCCAATGAGCAGTTCTTC.

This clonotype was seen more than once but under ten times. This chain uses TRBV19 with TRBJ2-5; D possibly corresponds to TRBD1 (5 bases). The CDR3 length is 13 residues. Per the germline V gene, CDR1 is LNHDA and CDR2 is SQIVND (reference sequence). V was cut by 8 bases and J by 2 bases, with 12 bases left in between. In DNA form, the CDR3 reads TGTGCCAGTGGTAGACAGTCTCAAGAGACCCAGTACTTC. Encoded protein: CASGRQSQETQYF. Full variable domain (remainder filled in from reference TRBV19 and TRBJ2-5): DGGITQSPKYLFRKEGQNVTLSCEQNLNHDAMYWYRQDPGQGLRLIYYSQIVNDFQKGDIAEGYSVSREKKESFPLTVTSAQKNPTAFYLCASGRQSQETQYFGPGTRLLVL.

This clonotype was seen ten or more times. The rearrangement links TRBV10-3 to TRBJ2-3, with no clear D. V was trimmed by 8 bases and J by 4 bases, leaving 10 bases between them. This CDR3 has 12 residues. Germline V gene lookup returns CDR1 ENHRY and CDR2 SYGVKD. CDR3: CAISERADTQYF. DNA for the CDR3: TGTGCCATCTCCGAAAGGGCAGATACGCAGTATTTT.

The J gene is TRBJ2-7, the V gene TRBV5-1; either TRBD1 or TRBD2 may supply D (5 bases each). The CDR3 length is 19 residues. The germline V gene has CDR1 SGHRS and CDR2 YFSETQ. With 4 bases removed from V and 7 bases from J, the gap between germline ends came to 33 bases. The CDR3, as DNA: TGCGCCAGCAGCCCATGGACCAGGGCGGACCTCCGGGGTGGGTTTGAGCAGTACTTC. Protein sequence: CASSPWTRADLRGGFEQYF. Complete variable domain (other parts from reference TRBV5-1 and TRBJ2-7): KAGVTQTPRYLIKTRGQQVTLSCSPISGHRSVSWYQQTPGQGLQFLFEYFSETQRNKGNFPGRFSGRQFSNSRSEMNVSTLELGDSALYLCASSPWTRADLRGGFEQYFGPGTRLTVT.

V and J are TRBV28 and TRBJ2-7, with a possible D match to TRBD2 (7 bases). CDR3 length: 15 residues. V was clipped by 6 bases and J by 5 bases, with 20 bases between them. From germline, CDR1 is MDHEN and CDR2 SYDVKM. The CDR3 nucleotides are TGTGCCAGCAGCACCGGAGGGGGGGGAATCGACGAGCAGTACTTC. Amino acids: CASSTGGGGIDEQYF. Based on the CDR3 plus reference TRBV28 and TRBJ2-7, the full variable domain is DVKVTQSSRYLVKRTGEKVFLECVQDMDHENMFWYRQDPGLGLRLIYFSYDVKMKEKGDIPEGYSVSREKKERFSLILESASTNQTSMYLCASSTGGGGIDEQYFGPGTRLTVT.

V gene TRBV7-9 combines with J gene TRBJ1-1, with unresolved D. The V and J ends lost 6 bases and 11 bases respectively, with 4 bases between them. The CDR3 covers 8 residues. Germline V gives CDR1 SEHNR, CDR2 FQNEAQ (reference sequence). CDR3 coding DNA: TGTGCCAGCAGTAGGGCTTTCTTT. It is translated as CASSRAFF.

DNA of the CDR3: TGTGCCAGCAGTTTCCGGGAGACCGGGGAGCTGTTTTTT. Protein product: CASSFRETGELFF. V is TRBV27 and J is TRBJ2-2; D is perhaps TRBD2 (6 bases). Trimming pared 3 bases from V and 5 bases from J, leaving 7 bases between. This CDR3 is built from 13 residues. CDR1 is MNHEY and CDR2 is SMNVEV in the germline V gene (reference sequence).

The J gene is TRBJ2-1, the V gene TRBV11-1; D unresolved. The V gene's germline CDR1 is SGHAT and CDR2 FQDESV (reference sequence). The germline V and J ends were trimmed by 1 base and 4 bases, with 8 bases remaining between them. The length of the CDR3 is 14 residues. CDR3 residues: CASSLGQDYNEQFF. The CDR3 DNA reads TGTGCCAGCAGCTTAGGCCAGGATTACAATGAGCAGTTCTTC.

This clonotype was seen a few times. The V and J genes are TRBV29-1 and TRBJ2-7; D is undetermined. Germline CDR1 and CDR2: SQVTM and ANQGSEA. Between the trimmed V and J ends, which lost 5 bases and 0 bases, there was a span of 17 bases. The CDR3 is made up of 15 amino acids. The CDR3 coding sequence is TGCAGCGTTAACCCACTCGGCGGTAGCTCCTACGAGCAGTACTTC. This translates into CSVNPLGGSSYEQYF.

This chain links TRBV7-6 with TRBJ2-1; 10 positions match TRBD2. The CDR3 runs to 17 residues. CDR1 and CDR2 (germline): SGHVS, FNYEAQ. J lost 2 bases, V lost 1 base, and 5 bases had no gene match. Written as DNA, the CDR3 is TGTGCCAGCAGCTTAGTGGTAGCGGGAGGCCCCTACAATGAGCAGTTCTTC. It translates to CASSLVVAGGPYNEQFF.